This TCR beta chain emerged from a study of shared clonotypes between healthy human individuals. Naive CD8 cells lacked CD45RO, underwent positive selection for CCR7 and left out terminally differentiated effector memory CD45RA+ cells. The CDR3 sequence is 15 residues long. Germline CDR1 reads MNHNS; CDR2 reads SASEGT. Trimming shortened V by 6 bases and J by 1 base, and 13 bases separated the two germline ends. Produced via immunoSEQ multiplex PCR; TCRdb's table is partial and in-frame only. The sample shows 750,000 to 1,000,000 clones, about 92% of them seen only once. V usage is TRBV6-1 and J usage is TRBJ2-1; perhaps D is TRBD1 or TRBD2 (6 bases each). The sample comprised naive CD8+ T cells sorted from blood. This TCR was recovered from a man aged 25 to 45 in good health. The CDR3 DNA reads as TGTGCCAGCAGGCGGCGGGACAAATCCTACAATGAGCAGTTCTTC. Its protein is CASRRRDKSYNEQFF.